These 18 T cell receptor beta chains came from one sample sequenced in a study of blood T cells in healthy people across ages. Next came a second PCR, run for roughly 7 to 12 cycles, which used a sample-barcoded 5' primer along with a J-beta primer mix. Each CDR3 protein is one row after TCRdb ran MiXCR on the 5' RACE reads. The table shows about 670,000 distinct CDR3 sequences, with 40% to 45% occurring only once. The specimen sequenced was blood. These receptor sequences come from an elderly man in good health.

The CDR3 is CASSQSGGFETQYF. The CDR3 nucleotides read TGCGCCAGCAGCCAATCGGGGGGGTTCGAGACCCAGTACTTC. The rearrangement joins TRBV4-1 to TRBJ2-5, with 8 bases matching TRBD2. Trimming took 2 bases from V and 5 from J; bases not matched to a gene: 4. CDR3 length: 14 residues. Germline-derived CDR1 and CDR2 are MGHRA and YSYEKL.

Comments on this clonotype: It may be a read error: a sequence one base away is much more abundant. CDR3 sequence: CASSTVSRYGYTF. The CDR3 region has the DNA TGTGCCAGCAGCACTGTTAGTAGGTATGGCTACACCTTC. This sequence joins TRBV12-3 or TRBV12-4 and TRBJ1-2, with D hard to call. The germline V and J ends were trimmed by 6 bases and 5 bases, with 13 bases remaining between them. The CDR3 is 13 amino acids.

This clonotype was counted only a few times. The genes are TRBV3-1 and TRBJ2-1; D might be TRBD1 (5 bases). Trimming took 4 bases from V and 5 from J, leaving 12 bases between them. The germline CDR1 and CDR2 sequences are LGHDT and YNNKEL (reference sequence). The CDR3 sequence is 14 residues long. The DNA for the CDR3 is TGTGCCAGCAGCCGCACGGACACGAACAATGAGCAGTTCTTC. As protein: CASSRTDTNNEQFF.

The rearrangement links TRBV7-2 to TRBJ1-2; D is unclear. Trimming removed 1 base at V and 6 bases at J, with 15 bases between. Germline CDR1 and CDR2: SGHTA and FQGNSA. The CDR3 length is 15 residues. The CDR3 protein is CASSLDRAGSDGYTF. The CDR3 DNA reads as TGTGCCAGCAGCTTAGATAGGGCGGGGTCGGATGGCTACACCTTC.

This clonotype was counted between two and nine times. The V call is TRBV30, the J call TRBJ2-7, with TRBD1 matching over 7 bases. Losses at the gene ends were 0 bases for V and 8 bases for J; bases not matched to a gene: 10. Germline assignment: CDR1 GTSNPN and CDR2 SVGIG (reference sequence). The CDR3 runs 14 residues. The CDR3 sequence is CAWSVRQGILKQYF. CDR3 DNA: TGTGCCTGGAGTGTAAGACAGGGTATCCTCAAGCAGTACTTC. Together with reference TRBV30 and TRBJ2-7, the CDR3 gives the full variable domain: SQTIHQWPATLVQPVGSPLSLECTVEGTSNPNLYWYRQAAGRGLQLLFYSVGIGQISSEVPQNLSASRPQDRQFILSSKKLLLSDSGFYLCAWSVRQGILKQYFGPGTRLTVT.

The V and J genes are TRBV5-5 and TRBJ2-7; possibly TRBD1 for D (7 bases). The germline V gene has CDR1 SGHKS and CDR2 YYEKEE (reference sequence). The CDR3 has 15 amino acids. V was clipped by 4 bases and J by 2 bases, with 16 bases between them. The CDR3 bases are TGTGCCAGCAGCCCGGACAGGAGGGAGGCCTACGAGCAGTACTTC. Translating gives CASSPDRREAYEQYF.

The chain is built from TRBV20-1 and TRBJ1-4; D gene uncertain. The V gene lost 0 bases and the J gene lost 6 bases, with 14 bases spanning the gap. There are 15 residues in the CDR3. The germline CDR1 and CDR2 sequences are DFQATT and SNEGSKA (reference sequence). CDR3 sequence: CSARDDMGYDEKLFF. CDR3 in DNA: TGCAGTGCTAGAGATGATATGGGGTACGATGAAAAACTGTTTTTT.

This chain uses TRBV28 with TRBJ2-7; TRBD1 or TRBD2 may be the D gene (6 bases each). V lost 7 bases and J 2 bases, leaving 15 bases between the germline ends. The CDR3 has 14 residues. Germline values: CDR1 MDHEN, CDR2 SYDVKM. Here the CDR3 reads CASTEGGRTYEQYF. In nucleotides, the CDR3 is TGTGCCAGCACCGAGGGGGGTAGAACCTACGAGCAGTACTTC.

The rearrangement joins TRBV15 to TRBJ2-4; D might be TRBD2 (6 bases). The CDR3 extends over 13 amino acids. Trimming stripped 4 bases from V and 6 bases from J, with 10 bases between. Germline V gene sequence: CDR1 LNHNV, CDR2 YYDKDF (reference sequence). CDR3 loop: CATSTWGVNIQYF. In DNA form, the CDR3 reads TGTGCCACCAGCACCTGGGGGGTAAACATTCAGTACTTC.

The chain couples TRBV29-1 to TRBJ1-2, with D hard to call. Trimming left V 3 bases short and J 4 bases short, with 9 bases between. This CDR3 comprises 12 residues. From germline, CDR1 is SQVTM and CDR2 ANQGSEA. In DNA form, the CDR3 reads TGCAGCGTTGAGGGTACCCGCTATGGCTACACCTTC. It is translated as CSVEGTRYGYTF.

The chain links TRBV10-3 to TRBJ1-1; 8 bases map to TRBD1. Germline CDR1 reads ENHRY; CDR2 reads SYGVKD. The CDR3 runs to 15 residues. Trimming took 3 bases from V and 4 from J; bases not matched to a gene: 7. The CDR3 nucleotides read TGTGCCATCAGTGACCAGGGGGCGCGGAGCACTGAAGCTTTCTTT. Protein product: CAISDQGARSTEAFF.

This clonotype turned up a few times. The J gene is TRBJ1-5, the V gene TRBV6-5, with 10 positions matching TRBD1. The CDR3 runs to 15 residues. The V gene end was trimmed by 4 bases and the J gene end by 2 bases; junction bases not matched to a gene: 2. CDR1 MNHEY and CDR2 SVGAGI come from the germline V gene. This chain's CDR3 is CASSWDRGGNQPQHF. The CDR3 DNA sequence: TGTGCCAGCAGTTGGGACAGGGGAGGCAATCAGCCCCAGCATTTT.

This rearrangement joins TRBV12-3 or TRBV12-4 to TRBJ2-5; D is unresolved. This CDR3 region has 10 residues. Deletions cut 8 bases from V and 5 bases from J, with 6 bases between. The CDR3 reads CASLAETQYF. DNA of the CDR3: TGTGCCAGCCTTGCGGAGACCCAGTACTTC.

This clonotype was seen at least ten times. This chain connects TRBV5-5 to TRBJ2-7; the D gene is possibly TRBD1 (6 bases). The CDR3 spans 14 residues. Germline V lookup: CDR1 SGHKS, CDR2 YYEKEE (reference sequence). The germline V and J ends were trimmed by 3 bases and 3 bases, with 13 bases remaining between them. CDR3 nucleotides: TGTGCCAGCAGCTCACCCGGGACAAACTACGAGCAGTACTTC. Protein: CASSSPGTNYEQYF.

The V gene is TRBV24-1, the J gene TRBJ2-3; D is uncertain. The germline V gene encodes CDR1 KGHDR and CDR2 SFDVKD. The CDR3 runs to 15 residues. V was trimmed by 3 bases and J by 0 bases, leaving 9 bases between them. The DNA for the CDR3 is TGTGCCACCAGTGATCTCGGGTCTAGCACAGATACGCAGTATTTT. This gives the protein CATSDLGSSTDTQYF.

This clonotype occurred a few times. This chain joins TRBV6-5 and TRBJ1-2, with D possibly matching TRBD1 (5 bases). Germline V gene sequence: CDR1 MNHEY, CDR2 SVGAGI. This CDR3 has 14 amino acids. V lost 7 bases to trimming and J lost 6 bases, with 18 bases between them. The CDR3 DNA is TGTGCCAGCACCCAAGACAGATGGTGGGATGGCTACACCTTC. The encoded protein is CASTQDRWWDGYTF.

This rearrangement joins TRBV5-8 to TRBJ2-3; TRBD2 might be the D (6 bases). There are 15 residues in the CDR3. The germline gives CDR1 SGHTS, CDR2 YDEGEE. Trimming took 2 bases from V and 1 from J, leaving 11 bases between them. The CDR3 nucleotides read TGTGCCAGCAGCTTAGGAGGGGTACGCACAGATACGCAGTATTTT. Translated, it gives CASSLGGVRTDTQYF.

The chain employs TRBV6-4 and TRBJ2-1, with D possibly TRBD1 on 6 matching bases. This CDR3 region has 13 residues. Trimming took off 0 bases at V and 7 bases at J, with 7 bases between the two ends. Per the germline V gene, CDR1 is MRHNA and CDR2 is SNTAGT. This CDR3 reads CASSDSRGNEQFF. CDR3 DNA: TGTGCCAGCAGTGACTCGAGGGGGAATGAGCAGTTCTTC.